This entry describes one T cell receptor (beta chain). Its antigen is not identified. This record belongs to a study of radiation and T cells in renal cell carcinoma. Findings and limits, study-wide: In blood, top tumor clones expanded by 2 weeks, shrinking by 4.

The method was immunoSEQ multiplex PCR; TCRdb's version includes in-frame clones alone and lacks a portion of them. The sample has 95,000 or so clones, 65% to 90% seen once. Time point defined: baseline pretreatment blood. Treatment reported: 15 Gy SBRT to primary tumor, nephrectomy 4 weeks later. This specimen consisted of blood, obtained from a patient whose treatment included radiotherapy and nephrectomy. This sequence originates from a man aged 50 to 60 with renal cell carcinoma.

The CDR3 spells CASSRVVSGPTDTQYF. The CDR3 DNA follows: TGTGCCAGCTCCCGGGTGGTATCCGGGCCCACAGATACGCAGTATTTT. This chain connects TRBV18 to TRBJ2-3; no reliable D call. The CDR3 length is 16 residues. The V end lost 6 bases, the J end lost 2 bases, and 18 bases lay between the germline ends. The germline V gene encodes CDR1 KGHSH and CDR2 LQKENI.